One T cell receptor (beta chain) is described in this entry. Antigen unknown. This specimen belongs to a study of blood T cells in healthy people across ages. Primers used in a second PCR of about 6 to 11 cycles were a sample-barcoded 5' primer and a J-beta primer mix. TCRdb re-called the 5' RACE reads through MiXCR, storing one row per CDR3 protein. The repertoire consists of roughly 800,000 distinct CDR3 sequences, with about three fifths occurring once and the leading ten covering approximately 23%. Overall study findings and caveats: Older age went with lower TCR beta diversity per million T cells, in a roughly linear way. Higher diversity, along with more naive CD4+ cells, distinguished long-lived donors from aged donors. Bulk PBMC profiling left naive and antigen-experienced comparisons inconclusive.

V lost 3 bases to trimming and J lost 13 bases, with 16 bases between them. Per the germline V gene, CDR1 is MGHRA and CDR2 is YSYEKL. The CDR3 sequence is 13 residues long. Caucasian, healthy and from Russia, the donors were aged between about 6 and 90. The chain recombines TRBV4-1 with TRBJ2-4; D is unclear. The sample comprised blood. The clonotype originates from a man in his thirties or forties in good health. CDR3 in DNA: TGCGCCAGCAGCCAGACCGAAACGGGTGAGCAGTACTTC. This gives the protein CASSQTETGEQYF.